This paragraph reports one TCR beta chain. Its antigen remains unknown. Sequencing was performed with immunoSEQ multiplex PCR; in TCRdb, only in-frame clones are kept and a portion is missing. This table holds tens of thousands of clones, 86% found once. This entry belongs to a study of PD-L1 blockade in urothelial cancer. This CDR3 is 13 amino acids long. The V end lost 5 bases, the J end lost 3 bases, and 11 bases lay between the germline ends. The germline gives CDR1 MNHEY, CDR2 SMNVEV (reference sequence). Time point noted: peripheral blood 6 weeks after treatment start. Whole-study results and caveats: Improved survival was predicted by pretreatment blood TCR clonality below the median.

The sequence was obtained from a man between 60 and 75 years old with urothelial cancer. V is TRBV27 and J is TRBJ2-7; tentatively, D is TRBD2 (5 bases). The specimen comprised PBMCs, sampled around atezolizumab (anti-PD-L1) treatment. CDR3 sequence (DNA): TGTGCCAGCAGTCTAGGACTCCGCTACGAGCAGTACTTC. Residues: CASSLGLRYEQYF.